These 29 T cell receptor beta chains share one sample of origin, sequenced in a study of cytomegalovirus exposure and HLA in healthy donors. A multiplex PCR was run with 60 Vbeta primers and 13 Jbeta primers. Sequencing used immunoSEQ multiplex PCR; TCRdb keeps in-frame clones, though not all of them. The data contain 90,000 to 150,000 clones, 75% to 80% of them seen just once; the ten biggest clones take up about 12%. Input material: PBMCs. Receptors were obtained from a woman aged 40-49 years in good health and CMV-seropositive.

The rearrangement joins TRBV7-7 to TRBJ2-3; no reliable D call. V was pared by 1 base and J by 4 bases, with 15 bases between. This CDR3 contains 16 residues. In germline, CDR1 is SSHAT, CDR2 FNYEAQ (reference sequence). The CDR3 reads CASSLVGRPPADTQYF. CDR3 coding DNA: TGTGCCAGCAGCTTAGTGGGCCGTCCCCCGGCAGATACGCAGTATTTT.

The J gene is TRBJ1-3, the V gene TRBV4-1, with 12 bases matching TRBD1. CDR1 is MGHRA, CDR2 YSYEKL, per germline. Trimming at V came to 4 bases and at J to 0 bases, leaving 4 bases not matched to a gene. The CDR3 runs to 17 residues. DNA for the CDR3: TGCGCCAGCAGCCGGGGACAGGGGGCCAACTCTGGAAACACCATATATTTT. Its translation: CASSRGQGANSGNTIYF.

The chain joins TRBV27 to TRBJ1-5, with D unclear. CDR1 is MNHEY and CDR2 is SMNVEV in the germline V gene (reference sequence). The CDR3 has 11 residues. Trimming took off 8 bases at V and 9 bases at J, with 11 bases between the two ends. This chain's CDR3 is CASGTRGPQHF. The CDR3 region has the DNA TGTGCCAGCGGCACCCGAGGGCCCCAGCATTTT.

J is TRBJ2-7 and V is TRBV6-5; 7 bases are a match to TRBD1. CDR3 length equals 13 residues. The ends lost 4 bases at V and 6 bases at J; junction bases unmatched: 6. Per germline, CDR1 MNHEY and CDR2 SVGAGI. CDR3 residues: CASSFDRAGEQYF. As DNA, the CDR3 is TGTGCCAGCAGTTTCGACAGGGCGGGCGAGCAGTACTTC.

This chain connects TRBV7-9 to TRBJ2-7; D possibly corresponds to TRBD2 (5 bases). Looked up from germline, CDR1 is SEHNR and CDR2 is FQNEAQ (reference sequence). Trimming left V 4 bases short and J 3 bases short, with 16 bases between. The CDR3 totals 15 residues. CDR3 protein: CASSSVPGKVYEQYF. The DNA of the CDR3 is TGTGCCAGCAGCTCCGTCCCCGGGAAAGTCTACGAGCAGTACTTC.

Turning to this clone: The same CDR3 also results from other DNA sequences found in this sample. The chain carries TRBV30 and TRBJ1-2, with a possible D match to TRBD1 (5 bases). The V end lost 0 bases, the J end lost 0 bases, and 8 bases lay between the germline ends. In germline, CDR1 is GTSNPN, CDR2 SVGIG (reference sequence). This CDR3 has 14 amino acids. CDR3 loop: CAWSVHRTNYGYTF. CDR3 nucleotides: TGTGCCTGGAGTGTACACAGGACTAACTATGGCTACACCTTC.

This chain connects TRBV5-4 to TRBJ1-6, with D unresolved. V lost 0 bases to trimming and J lost 10 bases, with 5 bases between them. Germline loops: CDR1 SGHNT, CDR2 YYREEE (reference sequence). This CDR3 contains 12 residues. The DNA for the CDR3 is TGTGCCAGCAGCTTGGACACCTCACCCCTCCACTTT. Translation gives CASSLDTSPLHF.

This sequence joins TRBV5-1 and TRBJ1-1, with D perhaps TRBD1 (6 bases). V was trimmed by 7 bases and J by 0 bases, leaving 13 bases between them. This CDR3 contains 14 residues. Germline-derived CDR1 and CDR2 are SGHRS and YFSETQ. CDR3 residues: CASGGGSLNTEAFF. As DNA, the CDR3 is TGCGCCAGCGGGGGGGGCAGTTTGAACACTGAAGCTTTCTTT.

This rearrangement joins TRBV29-1 to TRBJ1-2, with D possibly being TRBD1 (6 bases). This CDR3 has 14 residues. Trimming left V 4 bases short and J 8 bases short, with 20 bases between. Per germline, CDR1 SQVTM and CDR2 ANQGSEA. This chain's CDR3 is CSVGQVLSERGYTF. The CDR3 DNA reads as TGCAGCGTTGGACAGGTACTTAGTGAGAGGGGCTACACCTTC.

The chain links TRBV19 to TRBJ2-7; the match to TRBD1 covers 10 bases. Germline assignment: CDR1 LNHDA and CDR2 SQIVND (reference sequence). The CDR3 is made up of 13 amino acids. J was trimmed by 6 bases and V by 6 bases; bases with no gene match: 5. The CDR3 DNA sequence: TGTGCCAGTAGAAGGGACAGGGGAGCCGAGCAGTACTTC. Translated, it gives CASRRDRGAEQYF.

V usage is TRBV6-6 and J usage is TRBJ1-1; D gene uncertain. Trimming took 5 bases from V and 3 from J, leaving 16 bases between them. CDR1 and CDR2 (germline): MNHNY, SVGAGI (reference sequence). This CDR3 has 15 amino acids. The CDR3 sequence is CASSLPIGGDTEAFF. The CDR3, as DNA: TGTGCCAGCAGTCTTCCGATAGGCGGTGACACTGAAGCTTTCTTT.

The chain has TRBV10-3 and TRBJ2-6, with D perhaps TRBD1 (5 bases). The CDR3 has 18 amino acids. Trimming removed 0 bases from V and 0 bases from J, with 12 bases in between. From germline, CDR1 is ENHRY and CDR2 SYGVKD. CDR3 in DNA: TGTGCCATCAGTGAGTCGAGACAGTTTAGCTCTGGGGCCAACGTCCTGACTTTC. Its protein product is CAISESRQFSSGANVLTF.

The genes are TRBV30 and TRBJ2-1; TRBD1 aligns across 9 bases. The germline gives CDR1 GTSNPN, CDR2 SVGIG (reference sequence). The CDR3 has 15 residues. Trimming removed 2 bases from V and 10 bases from J; junction bases left unmatched: 12. CDR3: CAWSYTGTGLDEQFF. The CDR3 DNA is TGTGCCTGGAGTTATACCGGGACAGGGCTTGACGAGCAGTTCTTC. The whole variable domain, remainder taken from reference TRBV30 and TRBJ2-1, is SQTIHQWPATLVQPVGSPLSLECTVEGTSNPNLYWYRQAAGRGLQLLFYSVGIGQISSEVPQNLSASRPQDRQFILSSKKLLLSDSGFYLCAWSYTGTGLDEQFFGPGTRLTVL.

This sequence joins TRBV18 and TRBJ2-2, with 8 bases aligning to TRBD1. There are 17 residues in the CDR3. J lost 6 bases, V lost 5 bases, and 14 bases had no gene match. CDR1 is KGHSH, CDR2 LQKENI, per germline. Written as DNA, the CDR3 is TGTGCCAGCTCAAGGGAAGACAGGGGTATTTTCGCCGGGGAGCTGTTTTTT. This translates into CASSREDRGIFAGELFF.

CDR3 region: CASSLVPAGGRNTEAFF. The CDR3 DNA follows: TGTGCCAGCAGCTTAGTTCCAGCGGGGGGCCGGAACACTGAAGCTTTCTTT. The rearrangement links TRBV7-6 to TRBJ1-1, with TRBD1 as a possible D gene (6 bases). Germline V lookup: CDR1 SGHVS, CDR2 FNYEAQ. The CDR3 has 17 residues. V shed 1 base and J shed 1 base, with 16 bases lying between them.

Remarks on this clone: Other nucleotide sequences in the sample specify the same CDR3. The chain carries TRBV6-5 and TRBJ1-5; D ambiguous. Germline CDR1 MNHEY, CDR2 SVGAGI. Deletions cut 0 bases from V and 3 bases from J, with 3 bases between. The CDR3 totals 13 residues. CDR3 region: CASSYSYNQPQHF. CDR3 bases: TGTGCCAGCAGTTACTCGTACAATCAGCCCCAGCATTTT.

V usage is TRBV6-1 and J usage is TRBJ2-3; the D gene is possibly TRBD2 (6 bases). The V gene's germline CDR1 is MNHNS and CDR2 SASEGT. This CDR3 has 19 residues. V was cut by 4 bases and J by 0 bases, with 23 bases left in between. In DNA, the CDR3 is TGTGCCAGCAGTGGAGATATAAGGGCTAGCGATACTAGCACAGATACGCAGTATTTT. As protein: CASSGDIRASDTSTDTQYF.

This chain links TRBV9 with TRBJ1-2; 7 bases are a match to TRBD1. This CDR3 has 14 residues. Germline CDR1 and CDR2: SGDLS and YYNGEE. V lost 0 bases and J lost 8; bases outside the gene matches: 7. Here the CDR3 DNA reads TGTGCCAGCAGCGTAGAAGGGGGCGACGTCGGCTACACCTTC. It yields the protein CASSVEGGDVGYTF.

This clone has just a few counts. The chain recombines TRBV6-5 with TRBJ1-1, with D possibly TRBD1 on 6 matching bases. Germline CDR1 MNHEY, CDR2 SVGAGI. V lost 2 bases to trimming and J lost 4 bases, with 11 bases between them. The CDR3 is 14 amino acids. The CDR3 loop is CASSYRGGGTEAFF. The CDR3, as DNA: TGTGCCAGCAGTTACAGGGGAGGGGGCACTGAAGCTTTCTTT.

Turning to this clone: One end of the junction varies from germline; a read error may be responsible. CDR3 residues: CASSLVDRGVYGYPF. DNA of the CDR3: TGTGCCAGCAGCTTAGTCGACAGGGGCGTCTATGGCTACCCCTTC. V gene TRBV7-2 combines with J gene TRBJ1-2, with 8 bases that match TRBD1. Germline CDR1 and CDR2: SGHTA and FQGNSA. The CDR3 loop spans 15 amino acids.

The chain is built from TRBV5-4 and TRBJ2-5; D may be TRBD2 (7 bases). The germline gives CDR1 SGHNT, CDR2 YYREEE (reference sequence). Trimming left V 1 base short and J 5 bases short, with 12 bases between. The CDR3 has 14 residues. The CDR3 region has the DNA TGTGCCAGCAGCTTGAGACGGGGGGCGGAGACCCAGTACTTC. Protein product: CASSLRRGAETQYF.

This chain uses TRBV30 with TRBJ1-1, with D perhaps matching TRBD1 (6 bases). Germline CDR1 is GTSNPN and CDR2 is SVGIG (reference sequence). CDR3 length: 11 residues. V gave up 3 bases and J gave up 11 bases, with 13 bases separating them. The CDR3 bases are TGTGCCTGGAGGTGGGGGGGCTCGGCTTTCTTT. It yields the protein CAWRWGGSAFF.

The CDR3 here is CAWSSGTANYGYTF. The CDR3 DNA reads TGTGCCTGGAGTTCCGGGACAGCCAACTATGGCTACACCTTC. V and J are TRBV30 and TRBJ1-2, with TRBD1 matching over 7 bases. Trimming took 2 bases from V and 2 from J; bases not matched to a gene: 5. Germline V gene data show CDR1 as GTSNPN and CDR2 as SVGIG (reference sequence). The CDR3 is 14 residues long.

The gene calls are TRBV6-4 and TRBJ2-2; D gene ambiguous. The CDR3 has 14 amino acids. Trimming left V 4 bases short and J 4 bases short, with 10 bases between. Germline lookup yields CDR1 MRHNA and CDR2 SNTAGT. Here the CDR3 reads CASSGTPGTGELFF. CDR3 nucleotide sequence: TGTGCCAGCAGTGGCACTCCGGGCACCGGGGAGCTGTTTTTT.

This chain uses TRBV29-1 with TRBJ1-2; TRBD1 is a possible D gene (6 bases). The V and J ends lost 3 bases and 1 base respectively, with 9 bases between them. This CDR3 has 13 amino acids. From germline, CDR1 is SQVTM and CDR2 ANQGSEA. The CDR3 DNA reads TGCAGCGTTGAGGGGGCCTTTAACTATGGCTACACCTTC. Protein product: CSVEGAFNYGYTF. Full variable domain (missing parts from reference TRBV29-1 and TRBJ1-2): SAVISQKPSRDICQRGTSLTIQCQVDSQVTMMFWYRQQPGQSLTLIATANQGSEATYESGFVIDKFPISRPNLTFSTLTVSNMSPEDSSIYLCSVEGAFNYGYTFGSGTRLTVV.

This clone has more than one count but fewer than ten. The rearrangement links TRBV27 to TRBJ1-2, with D unclear. Trimming removed 0 bases at V and 8 bases at J, with 10 bases between. CDR3 length equals 13 residues. CDR1 and CDR2 from the germline V gene are MNHEY and SMNVEV (reference sequence). CDR3 nucleotides: TGTGCCAGCAGTTTATCGGGAGGTTCAGGCTACACCTTC. Translated: CASSLSGGSGYTF.

This chain links TRBV6-5 with TRBJ1-3, with a weak D call TRBD1 (6 bases). Deletions cut 2 bases from V and 0 bases from J, with 8 bases between. CDR3 length equals 15 residues. Germline V lookup: CDR1 MNHEY, CDR2 SVGAGI. This chain's CDR3 is CASSYTGNSGNTIYF. The CDR3 nucleotides read TGTGCCAGCAGTTACACAGGGAACTCTGGAAACACCATATATTTT.

This clone was detected once. The chain links TRBV30 to TRBJ1-6; D uncertain. Deletions cut 5 bases from V and 7 bases from J, with 18 bases between. The CDR3 sequence is 15 residues long. CDR1 and CDR2 (germline): GTSNPN, SVGIG (reference sequence). CDR3 DNA sequence: TGTGCCTGGGCAGCATCCCCCCAACTAAATTCACCCCTCCACTTT. Translating it yields CAWAASPQLNSPLHF.

This clone was seen a single time. V usage is TRBV9 and J usage is TRBJ1-1; possible D gene TRBD1, 5 bases. The V end was cut by 3 bases, the J end by 4 bases, with 16 bases between. CDR1 and CDR2 (germline): SGDLS, YYNGEE. CDR3 length: 15 amino acids. The CDR3 loop is CASSAGHAVSTEAFF. CDR3 in DNA: TGTGCCAGCAGCGCAGGGCATGCGGTATCCACTGAAGCTTTCTTT.